This T cell receptor beta chain was retrieved from a study of Ad26.COV2.S vaccination and SARS-CoV-2 variants (dated by TCRdb to 2020 to 2022). Regarding the study in general: Vaccine-arm donors were drawn from COV1001, a multicentre, randomized, double-blind, placebo-controlled phase I-IIa trial of Ad26.COV2.S in healthy adults. Trial participants were randomized into five groups of five: low-dose or high-dose Ad26.COV2.S given once or twice, or placebo on both occasions. A total of roughly 30 samples were included in the TCR-sequenced set, comprising around 19 Ad26.COV2.S vaccine recipients, 5 placebo recipients and 8 SARS-CoV-2 convalescent individuals. Sequencing of the TCRbeta repertoire served to evaluate the specificity and breadth of SARS-CoV-2-reactive T cell receptors following Ad26.COV2.S vaccination. Investigators remained blinded to trial group allocation during experiments and outcome assessment. Dosing of Ad26.COV2.S was intramuscular, at either 5x10^10 or 1x10^11 viral particles, delivered as one shot or as two shots spaced 56 days apart.

With regard to this clone: The clone's antigen remains unknown. Qualities for individual bases were not recorded, and no much larger clone is one base off.

TCRbeta CDR3 regions were sequenced with the immunoSEQ Assay. After extraction, genomic DNA underwent amplification by bias-controlled multiplex PCR, followed by high-throughput sequencing. The original methods were these. Collapsing and filtering of sequences were performed to quantify the absolute abundance of each unique TCRbeta CDR3 region. Usable DNA was measured by amplifying reference genes present in all nucleated cells, and TCRbeta template counts were normalized to that usable DNA to estimate T cell fraction. Repertoire TCRs were annotated as SARS-CoV-2-specific when V gene, CDR3 amino acid sequence and J gene were exactly matched to a known reactive TCR set. The reference SARS-CoV-2 TCR set was obtained from MIRA and was filtered for enrichment in COVID-19-positive ImmuneCODE repertoires, whereby public or cross-reactive TCRs were removed. Using the MIRA antigens, annotated TCRs were further analysed by specific ORF or by position within an ORF. Breadth was defined as the number of annotated unique rearrangements divided by the total number of unique productive rearrangements, and depth was defined as the summed frequency of the annotated unique rearrangements. Two-sided Wilcoxon rank-sum tests were applied when comparing TCR breadth between groups. TCRdb carries this immuneACCESS record with in-frame sequences only. Its versions omit some clonotypes, under half of them owing to an unresolved V gene in the studies checked, with the rest unexplained. D and trimming come from the DNA, and the V and J calls and clone size come from that table. This sample holds 360,000 or so clones; over 75% were observed only once. Approximately 3.6% of the sample lies in the top ten.

The paper's findings and limits, for the study overall: The study was not powered to compare responses between vaccine doses or regimens. The authors noted that total T cell responses may have been underestimated by the TCR breadth and depth analyses. Ad26.COV2.S recipients had higher spike-specific TCR breadth than placebo recipients (P = 0.0014). After vaccination, spike-specific CD8+ and CD4+ T cell responses were reported to show substantial breadth. Non-spike TCR breadth was comparable between vaccine and placebo recipients, consistent with the vaccine containing only spike.

CDR1 and CDR2 were assigned from the germline V gene as MNHEY and SVGAGI. Trimming takes 6 bases from V and 8 bases from J, and the germline ends sit 16 bases apart. From the cysteine up to the phenylalanine, the CDR3 has a length of 14 residues. The retained sequence is limited to the CDR3, 42 bases, with the frame set at the first base. What this sample's treatment or condition label stands for: approximately 18 received Ad26.COV2.S at low or high dose, single or two shots; several received placebo; per-sample allocation not given. For vaccine and placebo recipients, the sequenced repertoires came from samples collected on day 63 after the first injection. Between 29 July and 7 August 2020, Cohort 1b enrolled 20 to 30 adults aged 18-55 years at one site in Boston, USA. Ad26.COV2.S consisted of a replication-incompetent adenovirus type 26 vector by which a prefusion-stabilized SARS-CoV-2 spike protein from the original Wuhan strain was expressed.

The TCR sequence derives from a person between 18 and 65 years old who received the Ad26.COV2.S COVID-19 vaccine or a placebo. The sequencing used peripheral blood, collected in a trial of Ad26.COV2.S vaccine versus placebo. Recombination joined TRBV6-5 with TRBJ1-4, with a tentative D gene TRBD1 over 5 matching bases. CDR3 sequence: CASSYGQGGEKLFF. In nucleotides, the sequence is TGTGCCAGCAGCTACGGGCAGGGTGGCGAAAAACTGTTTTTT.